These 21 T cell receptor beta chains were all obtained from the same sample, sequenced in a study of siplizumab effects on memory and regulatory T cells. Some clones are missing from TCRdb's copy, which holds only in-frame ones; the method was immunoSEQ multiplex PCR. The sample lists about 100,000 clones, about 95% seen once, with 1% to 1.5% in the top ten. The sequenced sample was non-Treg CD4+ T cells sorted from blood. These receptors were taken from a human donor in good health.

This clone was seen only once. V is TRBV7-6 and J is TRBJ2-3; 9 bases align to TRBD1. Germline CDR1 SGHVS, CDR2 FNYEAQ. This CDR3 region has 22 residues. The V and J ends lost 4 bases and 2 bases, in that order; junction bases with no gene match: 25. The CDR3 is CASSSGTGLTGGRVALTDTQYF. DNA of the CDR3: TGTGCCAGCAGCTCCGGGACAGGGCTTACAGGCGGGCGGGTAGCACTCACAGATACGCAGTATTTT.

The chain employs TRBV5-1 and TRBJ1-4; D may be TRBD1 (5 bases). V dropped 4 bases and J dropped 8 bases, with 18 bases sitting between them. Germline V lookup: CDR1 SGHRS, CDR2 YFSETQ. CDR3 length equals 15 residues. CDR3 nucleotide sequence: TGCGCCAGCAGCGGAACCGGGACGAGGAGGGAAAAACTGTTTTTT. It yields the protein CASSGTGTRREKLFF.

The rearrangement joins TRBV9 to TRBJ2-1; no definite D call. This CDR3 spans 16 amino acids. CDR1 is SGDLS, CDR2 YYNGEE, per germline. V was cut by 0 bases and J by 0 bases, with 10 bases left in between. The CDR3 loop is CASSVEWVSSYNEQFF. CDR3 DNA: TGTGCCAGCAGCGTAGAGTGGGTGAGCTCCTACAATGAGCAGTTCTTC.

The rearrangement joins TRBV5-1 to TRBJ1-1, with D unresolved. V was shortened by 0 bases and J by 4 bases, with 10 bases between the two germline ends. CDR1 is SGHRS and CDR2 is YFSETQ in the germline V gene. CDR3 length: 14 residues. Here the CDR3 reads CASSLAGVTTEAFF. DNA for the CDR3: TGCGCCAGCAGCTTGGCCGGAGTCACCACTGAAGCTTTCTTT.

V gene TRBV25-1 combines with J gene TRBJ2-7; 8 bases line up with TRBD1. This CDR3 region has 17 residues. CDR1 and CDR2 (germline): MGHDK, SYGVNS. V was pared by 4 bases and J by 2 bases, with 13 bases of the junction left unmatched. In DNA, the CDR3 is TGTGCCAGCAGTGCCGAAGGGACAGGCGGGTCTACCTACGAGCAGTACTTC. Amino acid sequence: CASSAEGTGGSTYEQYF.

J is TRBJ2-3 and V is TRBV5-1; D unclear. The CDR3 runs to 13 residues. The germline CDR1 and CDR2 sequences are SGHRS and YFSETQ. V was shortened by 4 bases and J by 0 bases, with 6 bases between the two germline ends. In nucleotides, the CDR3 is TGCGCCAGCAGCCCCTCTAGCACAGATACGCAGTATTTT. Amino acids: CASSPSSTDTQYF.

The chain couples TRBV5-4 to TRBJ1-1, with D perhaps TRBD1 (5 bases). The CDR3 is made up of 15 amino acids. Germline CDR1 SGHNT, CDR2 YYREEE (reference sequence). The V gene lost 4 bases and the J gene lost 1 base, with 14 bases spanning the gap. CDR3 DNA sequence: TGTGCCAGCAGCCCTAACCCCGGGGGGAACACTGAAGCTTTCTTT. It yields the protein CASSPNPGGNTEAFF.

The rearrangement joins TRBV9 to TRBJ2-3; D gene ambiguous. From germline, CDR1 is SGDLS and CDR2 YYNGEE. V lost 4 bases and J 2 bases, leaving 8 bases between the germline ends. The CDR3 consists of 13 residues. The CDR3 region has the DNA TGTGCCAGCAGCCTAAGCCCCACAGATACGCAGTATTTT. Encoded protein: CASSLSPTDTQYF.

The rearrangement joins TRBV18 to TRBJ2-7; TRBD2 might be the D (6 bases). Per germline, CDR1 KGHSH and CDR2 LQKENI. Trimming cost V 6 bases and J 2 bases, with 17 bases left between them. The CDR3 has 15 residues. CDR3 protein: CASSPGAGTPYEQYF. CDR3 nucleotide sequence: TGTGCCAGCTCCCCCGGGGCGGGAACTCCCTACGAGCAGTACTTC.

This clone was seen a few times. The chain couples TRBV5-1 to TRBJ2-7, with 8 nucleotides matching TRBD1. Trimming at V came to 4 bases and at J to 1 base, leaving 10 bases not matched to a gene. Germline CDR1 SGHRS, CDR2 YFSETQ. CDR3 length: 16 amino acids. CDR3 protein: CASSRTGPGVSYEQYF. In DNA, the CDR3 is TGCGCCAGCAGCCGGACAGGGCCCGGGGTATCCTACGAGCAGTACTTC. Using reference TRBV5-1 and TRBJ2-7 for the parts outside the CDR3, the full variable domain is KAGVTQTPRYLIKTRGQQVTLSCSPISGHRSVSWYQQTPGQGLQFLFEYFSETQRNKGNFPGRFSGRQFSNSRSEMNVSTLELGDSALYLCASSRTGPGVSYEQYFGPGTRLTVT.

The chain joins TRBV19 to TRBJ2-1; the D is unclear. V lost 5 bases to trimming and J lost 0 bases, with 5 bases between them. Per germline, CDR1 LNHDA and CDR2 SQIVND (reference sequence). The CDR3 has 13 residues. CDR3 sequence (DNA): TGTGCCAGTAGTTGGGTCTCCTACAATGAGCAGTTCTTC. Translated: CASSWVSYNEQFF.

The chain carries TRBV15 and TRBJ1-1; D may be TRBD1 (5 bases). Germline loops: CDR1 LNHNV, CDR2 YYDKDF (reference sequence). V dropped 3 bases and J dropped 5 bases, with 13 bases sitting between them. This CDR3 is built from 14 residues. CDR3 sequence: CATSRGQTGTEAFF. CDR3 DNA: TGTGCCACCAGCAGGGGGCAGACGGGGACTGAAGCTTTCTTT.

CDR3 in amino acids: CASRSGSTDTQYF. Written as DNA, the CDR3 is TGTGCCAGCCGTAGCGGGAGCACAGATACGCAGTATTTT. This chain links TRBV5-4 with TRBJ2-3; 7 nucleotides align to TRBD2. This CDR3 has 13 amino acids. V shed 7 bases and J 0 bases; nucleotides not matched to a gene: 2. CDR1 and CDR2 from the germline V gene are SGHNT and YYREEE (reference sequence).

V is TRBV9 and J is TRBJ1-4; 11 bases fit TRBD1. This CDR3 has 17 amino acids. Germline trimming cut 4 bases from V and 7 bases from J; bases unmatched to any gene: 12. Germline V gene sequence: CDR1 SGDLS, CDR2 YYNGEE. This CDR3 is CASSPPLRTGGREKLFF. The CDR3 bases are TGTGCCAGCAGCCCCCCTCTTCGGACAGGGGGCCGTGAAAAACTGTTTTTT.

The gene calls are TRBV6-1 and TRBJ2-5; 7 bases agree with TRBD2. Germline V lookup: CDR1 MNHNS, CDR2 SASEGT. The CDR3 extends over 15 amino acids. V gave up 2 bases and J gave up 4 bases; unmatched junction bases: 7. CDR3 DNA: TGTGCCAGCAGTGAATCGGGGGGAGCGACAGAGACCCAGTACTTC. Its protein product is CASSESGGATETQYF.

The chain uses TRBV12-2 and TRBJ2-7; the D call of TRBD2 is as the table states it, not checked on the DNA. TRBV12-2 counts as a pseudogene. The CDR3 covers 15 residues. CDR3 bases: TGTGCAAGTCGCCGGAGACTCCTTCCCTTCTACGAGCAGTACTTC. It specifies CASRRRLLPFYEQYF.

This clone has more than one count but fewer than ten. As DNA, the CDR3 is TGTGCCAGCAGTTTGGGACTAGCGGGAATGGGTGAGCAGTTCTTC. It is translated as CASSLGLAGMGEQFF. The chain links TRBV28 to TRBJ2-1; 13 bases are a match to TRBD2. Germline CDR1 and CDR2: MDHEN and SYDVKM. V dropped 3 bases and J dropped 9; count of bases not matched to a gene: 5. The CDR3 length is 15 residues.

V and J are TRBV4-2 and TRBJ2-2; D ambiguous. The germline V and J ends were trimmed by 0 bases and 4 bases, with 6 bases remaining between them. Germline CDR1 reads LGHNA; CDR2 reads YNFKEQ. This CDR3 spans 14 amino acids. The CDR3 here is CASSQDPATGELFF. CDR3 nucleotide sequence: TGTGCCAGCAGCCAAGACCCCGCCACCGGGGAGCTGTTTTTT.

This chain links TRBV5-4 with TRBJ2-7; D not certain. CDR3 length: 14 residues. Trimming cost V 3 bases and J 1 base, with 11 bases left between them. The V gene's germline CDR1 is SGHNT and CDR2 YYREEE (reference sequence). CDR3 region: CASSSADGSYEQYF. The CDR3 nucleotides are TGTGCCAGCAGCTCGGCCGATGGATCCTACGAGCAGTACTTC.

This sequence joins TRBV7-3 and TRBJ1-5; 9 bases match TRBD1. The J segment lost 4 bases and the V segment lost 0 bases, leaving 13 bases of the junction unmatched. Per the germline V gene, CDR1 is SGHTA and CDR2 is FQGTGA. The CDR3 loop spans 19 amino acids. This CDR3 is CASSLTELKDRGFNQPQHF. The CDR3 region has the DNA TGTGCCAGCAGCTTAACGGAATTAAAGGACAGGGGTTTTAATCAGCCCCAGCATTTT.

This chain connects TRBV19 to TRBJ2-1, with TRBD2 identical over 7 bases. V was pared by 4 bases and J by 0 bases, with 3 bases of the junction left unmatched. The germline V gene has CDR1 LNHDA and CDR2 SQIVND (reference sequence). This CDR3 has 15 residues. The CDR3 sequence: CASSRRESSYNEQFF. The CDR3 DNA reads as TGTGCCAGTAGTAGGCGGGAGAGCTCCTACAATGAGCAGTTCTTC.